This T cell receptor beta chain originates from a study of T cell responses to AZD1222 COVID-19 vaccine. Study-wide results and caveats: The donor cohort was predominantly white British with a female majority, and clonal diversity may have been underestimated. Breadth and depth of Spike-specific TCRs rose after two AZD1222 doses. Spike regions recognized by vaccine-associated CD4 TCRs spanned the protein, led by 160-218 and 743-854.

V was clipped by 5 bases and J by 7 bases, with 15 bases between them. The CDR3 runs 14 residues. Germline V gene sequence: CDR1 LNHDA, CDR2 SQIVND (reference sequence). This clone was seen many times. Its matching antigen is unknown. Measured with immunoSEQ multiplex PCR; TCRdb has only the in-frame clones, and not every one. The repertoire holds some 84,000 clones, with approximately 83% as singletons. The sequencing used peripheral blood, collected 28 days after the second AZD1222 dose. The chain joins TRBV19 to TRBJ2-4; D is tentatively TRBD1 or TRBD2 (6 bases each). This TCR derives from an adult who received the AZD1222 COVID-19 vaccine. The CDR3 is CASSAYLGGNIQYF. CDR3 nucleotides: TGTGCCAGTAGTGCTTACTTAGGGGGGAACATTCAGTACTTC.